The rows below give T cell receptor beta chains drawn from one sample of a study of graft-versus-host responses after intestinal transplantation. What these receptors recognize is not known. The protocol was immunoSEQ multiplex PCR, while the TCRdb copy is restricted to in-frame clones and leaves out a portion. The table lists about 100,000 clones, roughly nine tenths of them singletons. Sequences were derived from unstimulated CD4+ T cells sorted from spleen or lymph node cells, sampled before transplant. The source of these receptors is a human donor who was the organ donor for an intestinal transplant. Each CDR3 is given with its conserved first and last residue. A D gene is named only where the DNA matches it firmly. For some rows the clone size is stated as once, few or many, or as a class when expanded; others skip it.

d_call: .; j_call: TRBJ2-5; clone_size: .; v_call: TRBV28; cdr3_nt: TGTGCCAGCAGATTTGGGAGTACAGAGACCCAGTACTTC; cdr3_aa: CASRFGSTETQYF
d_call: .; j_call: TRBJ2-5; clone_size: .; v_call: TRBV5-1; cdr3_nt: TGCGCCAGCAGCTTGGCGGGCCGAAACCAAGAGACCCAGTACTTC; cdr3_aa: CASSLAGRNQETQYF
d_call: .; j_call: TRBJ1-6; clone_size: .; v_call: TRBV5-6; cdr3_nt: TGTGCCAGCAGCGTAGGGGGGGACTATAATTCACCCCTCCACTTT; cdr3_aa: CASSVGGDYNSPLHF
d_call: TRBD1; j_call: TRBJ1-2; clone_size: .; v_call: TRBV6-1; cdr3_nt: TGTGCCAGCAGTGTGGGACAGGGGAAAGGTTGCACCTTC; cdr3_aa: CASSVGQGKGCTF
d_call: .; j_call: TRBJ1-4; clone_size: .; v_call: TRBV6-1; cdr3_nt: TGTGCCAGCAGGGGAATAATGACCATAAATGAAAAACTGTTTTTT; cdr3_aa: CASRGIMTINEKLFF
d_call: .; j_call: TRBJ1-1; clone_size: few; v_call: TRBV4-1; cdr3_nt: TGCGCCAGCAGCCAAGATCCGGTTGCCGTTCTGAACACTGAAGCTTTCTTT; cdr3_aa: CASSQDPVAVLNTEAFF
d_call: .; j_call: TRBJ1-1; clone_size: .; v_call: TRBV6-1; cdr3_nt: TGTGCCAGCAGGCCACAACCCACCACAGCTTTCTTT; cdr3_aa: CASRPQPTTAFF
d_call: .; j_call: TRBJ2-1; clone_size: .; v_call: TRBV7-2; cdr3_nt: TGTGCCAGCAGCTTGGGGGGTGAGCAGTTCTTC; cdr3_aa: CASSLGGEQFF
d_call: .; j_call: TRBJ1-1; clone_size: .; v_call: TRBV29-1; cdr3_nt: TGCAGCGTGGGGACATTGAACACTGAAGCTTTCTTT; cdr3_aa: CSVGTLNTEAFF
d_call: .; j_call: TRBJ2-6; clone_size: once; v_call: TRBV19; cdr3_nt: TGTGCCAGTAGGTTGGCTGGGGCCAACGTCCTGACTTTC; cdr3_aa: CASRLAGANVLTF
d_call: .; j_call: TRBJ2-7; clone_size: .; v_call: TRBV11-2; cdr3_nt: TGTGCCAGCAGCTTAGGAGGTTCCTACGAGCAGTACTTC; cdr3_aa: CASSLGGSYEQYF
d_call: .; j_call: TRBJ1-1; clone_size: .; v_call: TRBV5-6; cdr3_nt: TGTGCCAGCAGCCGTATCCAGGCAGGGATTACTTTCTTT; cdr3_aa: CASSRIQAGITFF
d_call: TRBD2; j_call: TRBJ2-3; clone_size: .; v_call: TRBV5-4; cdr3_nt: TGTGCCAGCAGCTCCATGTCGCGGGGGAGGGGCACAGATACGCAGTATTTT; cdr3_aa: CASSSMSRGRGTDTQYF
d_call: .; j_call: TRBJ2-3; clone_size: .; v_call: TRBV30; cdr3_nt: TGTGCCTGGAGGCCAGGGCCGCGCACAGATACGCAGTATTTT; cdr3_aa: CAWRPGPRTDTQYF
d_call: TRBD1; j_call: TRBJ1-1; clone_size: .; v_call: TRBV6-1; cdr3_nt: TGTGCCAGCAGTGACAGGGACAGGCCAGTTCTACAAGCTTTCTTT; cdr3_aa: CASSDRDRPVLQAFF
d_call: .; j_call: TRBJ1-5; clone_size: .; v_call: TRBV10-3; cdr3_nt: TGTGCCATCAGTGGGGTCCCAATAGAGCCCCAGCATTTT; cdr3_aa: CAISGVPIEPQHF
d_call: TRBD2; j_call: TRBJ2-3; clone_size: .; v_call: TRBV6-5; cdr3_nt: TGTGCCAGCAGGCGGGGGTCCTACACAGATACGCAGTATTTT; cdr3_aa: CASRRGSYTDTQYF
d_call: .; j_call: TRBJ1-4; clone_size: .; v_call: TRBV27; cdr3_nt: TGTGCCAGCAGTTTATCGGGGGGCCCTGGTGAAAAACTGTTTTTT; cdr3_aa: CASSLSGGPGEKLFF
d_call: TRBD1; j_call: TRBJ1-1; clone_size: .; v_call: TRBV6-1; cdr3_nt: TGTGCCAGCAGTGAATCGCAGGGGGGGCTGGAAGCTTTCTTT; cdr3_aa: CASSESQGGLEAFF
d_call: .; j_call: TRBJ1-3; clone_size: .; v_call: TRBV29-1; cdr3_nt: TGCAGCGTAAGAAAAGATCAGGGAGCTATCGGAAACACCATATATTTT; cdr3_aa: CSVRKDQGAIGNTIYF
d_call: .; j_call: TRBJ1-2; clone_size: .; v_call: TRBV6-1; cdr3_nt: TGTGCCAGCAGTGATACAGGACTCCCAAACTATGGCTACACCTTC; cdr3_aa: CASSDTGLPNYGYTF
d_call: .; j_call: TRBJ2-7; clone_size: .; v_call: TRBV2; cdr3_nt: TGTGCCAGCAGGAGGGCGGGATACGAGCAGTACTTC; cdr3_aa: CASRRAGYEQYF
d_call: TRBD1; j_call: TRBJ2-7; clone_size: .; v_call: TRBV30; cdr3_nt: TGTGCCTGGAGACAGGGGGCTTCCTACGAGCAGTATTTC; cdr3_aa: CAWRQGASYEQYF
d_call: TRBD1; j_call: TRBJ1-4; clone_size: .; v_call: TRBV9; cdr3_nt: TGTGCCAGCAGTAGACGGGACAGGCCGAATGAAAAACTGTTTTTT; cdr3_aa: CASSRRDRPNEKLFF
d_call: .; j_call: TRBJ2-5; clone_size: .; v_call: TRBV19; cdr3_nt: TGTGCCAGTAGTACCGTAGGGATCCAAGAGACCCAGTACTTC; cdr3_aa: CASSTVGIQETQYF
d_call: TRBD2; j_call: TRBJ2-3; clone_size: .; v_call: TRBV6-5; cdr3_nt: TGTGCCAGCAGTTACGGCGCGGGGGGATCAACAGATACGCAGTATTTT; cdr3_aa: CASSYGAGGSTDTQYF
d_call: .; j_call: TRBJ2-7; clone_size: .; v_call: TRBV11-2; cdr3_nt: TGTGCCAGCAGCTTAGGTCGACAGGCGTACTCCTACGAGCAGTACTTC; cdr3_aa: CASSLGRQAYSYEQYF
d_call: TRBD1; j_call: TRBJ1-2; clone_size: .; v_call: TRBV9; cdr3_nt: TGTGCCAGCAGCGCCCCAGGACAGGCTAACTATGGCTACACCTTC; cdr3_aa: CASSAPGQANYGYTF
d_call: TRBD1; j_call: TRBJ2-1; clone_size: .; v_call: TRBV18; cdr3_nt: TGTGCCAGCTCACCCCGACAGGGAATAGATGAGCAGTTCTTC; cdr3_aa: CASSPRQGIDEQFF
d_call: .; j_call: TRBJ2-6; clone_size: .; v_call: TRBV4-2; cdr3_nt: TGTGCCAGCAGCCAAGATACGGTTGATGGGGCCAACGTCCTGACTTTC; cdr3_aa: CASSQDTVDGANVLTF
d_call: .; j_call: TRBJ1-1; clone_size: .; v_call: TRBV29-1; cdr3_nt: TGCAGCGTTGTGGCGGGGAGAGCCACTGAAGCTTTCTTT; cdr3_aa: CSVVAGRATEAFF
d_call: .; j_call: TRBJ2-3; clone_size: .; v_call: TRBV11-2; cdr3_nt: TGTGCCAGCAGCTTAGCGGGGCCGGGGCCTAGCACAGATACGCAGTATTTT; cdr3_aa: CASSLAGPGPSTDTQYF
d_call: .; j_call: TRBJ1-2; clone_size: .; v_call: TRBV27; cdr3_nt: TGTGCCAGCAGTCTGGGACAAACGCAACGTTACTATGGCTACACCTTC; cdr3_aa: CASSLGQTQRYYGYTF
d_call: TRBD1; j_call: TRBJ1-6; clone_size: once; v_call: TRBV5-1; cdr3_nt: TGCGCCAGCAGCGGACAGGGGGCCCCCTATAATTCACCCCTCCACTTT; cdr3_aa: CASSGQGAPYNSPLHF
d_call: TRBD1; j_call: TRBJ1-6; clone_size: few; v_call: TRBV7-9; cdr3_nt: TGTGCCAGCAGCTTAGCTCCCTGGGACAGGGGTTCACCCCTCCACTTT; cdr3_aa: CASSLAPWDRGSPLHF
d_call: .; j_call: TRBJ2-3; clone_size: .; v_call: TRBV10-3; cdr3_nt: TGTGCCATCAGTGGGTACGGGCCTCGAGATACGCAGTATTTT; cdr3_aa: CAISGYGPRDTQYF
d_call: .; j_call: TRBJ1-5; clone_size: .; v_call: TRBV19; cdr3_nt: TGTGCCAGTAACAAAGGTCTCGGCAATCAGCCCCAGCATTTT; cdr3_aa: CASNKGLGNQPQHF
d_call: .; j_call: TRBJ1-1; clone_size: .; v_call: TRBV5-6; cdr3_nt: TGTGCCAGCAGTTGGGGGCGCGGGACTGAAGCTTTCTTT; cdr3_aa: CASSWGRGTEAFF
d_call: TRBD1; j_call: TRBJ2-1; clone_size: .; v_call: TRBV30; cdr3_nt: TGTGCCTGGAGTGTACTATCAGGGGGCTCCTACAATGAGCAGTTCTTC; cdr3_aa: CAWSVLSGGSYNEQFF
d_call: .; j_call: TRBJ2-7; clone_size: .; v_call: TRBV5-1; cdr3_nt: TGCGCCAGCAGCTTGGTCGCCTTACAATCGGCACACGAGCAGTACTTC; cdr3_aa: CASSLVALQSAHEQYF
d_call: .; j_call: TRBJ2-7; clone_size: .; v_call: TRBV28; cdr3_nt: TGTGCCAGCAGTCGTAGGGAGCAGTACTTC; cdr3_aa: CASSRREQYF
d_call: .; j_call: TRBJ1-6; clone_size: .; v_call: TRBV7-9; cdr3_nt: TGTGCCAGCAGCTTAAGTCTTTCCCCTAATAATTCACCCCTCCACTTT; cdr3_aa: CASSLSLSPNNSPLHF
d_call: .; j_call: TRBJ1-2; clone_size: .; v_call: TRBV19; cdr3_nt: TGTGCCAGTAGGGAGCTTGGAGGGTCCTATGGCTACACCTTC; cdr3_aa: CASRELGGSYGYTF
d_call: TRBD1; j_call: TRBJ1-5; clone_size: once; v_call: TRBV19; cdr3_nt: TGTGCCTGCGACAGGGGGAGCAATCAGCCCCAGCATTTT; cdr3_aa: CACDRGSNQPQHF
d_call: .; j_call: TRBJ1-5; clone_size: .; v_call: TRBV28; cdr3_nt: TGTGCCAGCAGGGCACCCGGGGGATATCAGCCCCAGCATTTT; cdr3_aa: CASRAPGGYQPQHF
d_call: TRBD1; j_call: TRBJ1-1; clone_size: .; v_call: TRBV6-1; cdr3_nt: TGTGCCAGCACCGAAAGGGGGCGATCCACTGAAGCTTTCTTT; cdr3_aa: CASTERGRSTEAFF
d_call: TRBD1; j_call: TRBJ2-1; clone_size: .; v_call: TRBV4-1; cdr3_nt: TGCGCCAGCAGCCAATTCCACAGGGGTTACAATGAGCAGTTCTTC; cdr3_aa: CASSQFHRGYNEQFF
d_call: TRBD2; j_call: TRBJ2-4; clone_size: .; v_call: TRBV4-1; cdr3_nt: TGCGCCAGCAGCCAAGGGGGGGGACTAGCCAAAAACATTCAGTACTTC; cdr3_aa: CASSQGGGLAKNIQYF
d_call: TRBD1; j_call: TRBJ2-7; clone_size: .; v_call: TRBV28; cdr3_nt: TGTGCCAGCAGTTCAGCCGGGACAGGGCCCGGCGAGCAGTACTTC; cdr3_aa: CASSSAGTGPGEQYF
d_call: .; j_call: TRBJ2-5; clone_size: .; v_call: TRBV19; cdr3_nt: TGTGCCAGTAGTTCTGCTGACGCCGTGCATATGACCCAGTACTTC; cdr3_aa: CASSSADAVHMTQYF
d_call: TRBD2; j_call: TRBJ2-4; clone_size: .; v_call: TRBV28; cdr3_nt: TGTGCCAGCAGTTTACTTAGCGGGGGGGCTGACAAAAACATTCAGTACTTC; cdr3_aa: CASSLLSGGADKNIQYF
d_call: TRBD2; j_call: TRBJ2-3; clone_size: .; v_call: TRBV4-2; cdr3_nt: TGTGCCAGCAGCCAAATACAGACTAGCGGGGGGGCAGATACGCAGTATTTT; cdr3_aa: CASSQIQTSGGADTQYF
d_call: .; j_call: TRBJ1-2; clone_size: .; v_call: TRBV28; cdr3_nt: TGTGCCAGCAGGAAGAGATTGAGGACAGAACCTAACTATGGCTACACCTTC; cdr3_aa: CASRKRLRTEPNYGYTF